The rows below give T cell receptor beta chains drawn from one sample of a study of a mutant IDH1 vaccine in newly diagnosed glioma. TCRdb keeps only in-frame clones here, not all; method: immunoSEQ multiplex PCR. The sample has 35,000 to 45,000 clones, roughly 80% seen once. For these receptors, no antigen is known. The sample was peripheral blood mononuclear cells (PBMCs), taken from a glioma patient whose treatment included an IDH1 peptide vaccine. The receptors here all came from a woman in her twenties or thirties with glioma. Some clones in this sample may be carry-over from other donors' samples. Each CDR3 is given with its conserved first and last residue. Each record gives: clone size, V gene, J gene, D gene, CDR3 protein, CDR3 DNA. A D gene is named only where the DNA matches it firmly. A row's size may be missing; if present it is once, few, many or a size class.

abundance: NA; v_gene: TRBV2; j_gene: TRBJ1-3; d_gene: NA; CDR3aa: CASSESGTDSGNTIYF; CDR3nt: TGTGCCAGCAGTGAATCGGGCACAGACTCTGGAAACACCATATATTTT
abundance: few; v_gene: TRBV30; j_gene: TRBJ1-3; d_gene: NA; CDR3aa: CAWSERGRRRTGNTIYF; CDR3nt: TGTGCCTGGAGTGAACGAGGGCGACGACGGACTGGAAACACCATATATTTT
abundance: NA; v_gene: TRBV2; j_gene: TRBJ2-1; d_gene: NA; CDR3aa: CASSENSGFYNEQFF; CDR3nt: TGTGCCAGCAGTGAAAATAGCGGATTCTACAATGAGCAGTTCTTC
abundance: NA; v_gene: TRBV10-3; j_gene: TRBJ2-5; d_gene: NA; CDR3aa: CATQGQETQYF; CDR3nt: TGTGCCACCCAGGGACAAGAGACCCAGTACTTC
abundance: NA; v_gene: TRBV5-4; j_gene: TRBJ1-2; d_gene: NA; CDR3aa: CASSFNRINYGYTF; CDR3nt: TGTGCCAGCAGCTTTAACAGGATTAACTATGGCTACACCTTC
abundance: few; v_gene: TRBV6-1; j_gene: TRBJ1-5; d_gene: NA; CDR3aa: CASSAGQAQNQPQHF; CDR3nt: TGTGCCAGCAGTGCCGGGCAGGCTCAGAATCAGCCCCAGCATTTT
abundance: NA; v_gene: TRBV30; j_gene: TRBJ2-7; d_gene: NA; CDR3aa: CAWSVSFDSSYEQYF; CDR3nt: TGTGCCTGGAGTGTATCTTTCGACTCCTCCTACGAGCAGTACTTC
abundance: NA; v_gene: TRBV18; j_gene: TRBJ2-2; d_gene: NA; CDR3aa: CASSPNPTRGNTGELFF; CDR3nt: TGTGCCAGCTCACCTAACCCCACCAGGGGGAACACCGGGGAGCTGTTTTTT
abundance: NA; v_gene: TRBV29-1; j_gene: TRBJ2-7; d_gene: NA; CDR3aa: CSVEVRSEQYF; CDR3nt: TGCAGCGTTGAAGTGCGATCCGAGCAGTACTTC
abundance: NA; v_gene: TRBV1; j_gene: TRBJ1-5; d_gene: NA; CDR3aa: CTSSQVGGAGSNQPQHF; CDR3nt: TGCACCAGCAGCCAAGTTGGAGGGGCGGGGAGCAATCAGCCCCAGCATTTT
abundance: NA; v_gene: TRBV7-9; j_gene: TRBJ2-1; d_gene: TRBD1; CDR3aa: CASSSRGGAGNEQFF; CDR3nt: TGTGCCAGCAGCTCACGAGGGGGCGCGGGTAATGAGCAGTTCTTC
abundance: few; v_gene: TRBV7-6; j_gene: TRBJ2-7; d_gene: NA; CDR3aa: CASSRKVLGYEQYF; CDR3nt: TGTGCCAGCAGCCGAAAAGTTCTGGGCTACGAGCAGTACTTC
abundance: NA; v_gene: TRBV7-9; j_gene: TRBJ2-7; d_gene: TRBD1; CDR3aa: CASSSLETGGQYEQYF; CDR3nt: TGTGCCAGCAGCTCCCTGGAGACAGGGGGCCAGTACGAGCAGTACTTC
abundance: NA; v_gene: TRBV4-1; j_gene: TRBJ1-1; d_gene: NA; CDR3aa: CASSPLRMNTEAFF; CDR3nt: TGCGCCAGCAGCCCCCTCAGGATGAACACTGAAGCTTTCTTT
abundance: NA; v_gene: TRBV29-1; j_gene: TRBJ1-1; d_gene: NA; CDR3aa: CSVEGGGYMNTEAFF; CDR3nt: TGCAGCGTTGAAGGGGGAGGCTATATGAACACTGAAGCTTTCTTT
abundance: NA; v_gene: TRBV28; j_gene: TRBJ2-3; d_gene: NA; CDR3aa: CASRPFLADTQYF; CDR3nt: TGTGCCAGCAGACCCTTCTTAGCAGATACGCAGTATTTT
abundance: NA; v_gene: TRBV2; j_gene: TRBJ2-7; d_gene: TRBD1; CDR3aa: CASSRSQGALSYEQYF; CDR3nt: TGTGCCAGCAGCCGATCTCAGGGGGCCCTCTCCTACGAGCAGTACTTC
abundance: few; v_gene: TRBV5-6; j_gene: TRBJ1-1; d_gene: NA; CDR3aa: CASSGGGNTEAFF; CDR3nt: TGTGCCAGCAGCGGGGGAGGGAACACTGAAGCTTTCTTT
abundance: large; v_gene: TRBV19; j_gene: TRBJ2-3; d_gene: TRBD2; CDR3aa: CASKVTSGSSDTQYF; CDR3nt: TGTGCCAGTAAGGTGACTAGCGGGAGCTCAGATACGCAGTATTTT
abundance: NA; v_gene: TRBV19; j_gene: TRBJ2-1; d_gene: TRBD2; CDR3aa: CASLPGTSGSYNEQFF; CDR3nt: TGTGCCAGTCTGCCCGGGACTAGCGGTTCCTACAATGAGCAGTTCTTC
abundance: NA; v_gene: TRBV5-1; j_gene: TRBJ2-3; d_gene: TRBD2; CDR3aa: CASSSPGTSGRDTQYF; CDR3nt: TGCGCCAGCAGCTCGCCCGGGACTAGCGGGAGAGATACGCAGTATTTT
abundance: NA; v_gene: TRBV10-3; j_gene: TRBJ2-1; d_gene: TRBD2; CDR3aa: CAISKATSGRADEQFF; CDR3nt: TGTGCCATCAGTAAAGCGACTAGCGGGAGGGCGGATGAGCAGTTCTTC
abundance: NA; v_gene: TRBV11-2; j_gene: TRBJ2-7; d_gene: NA; CDR3aa: CASSLEVSVEQYF; CDR3nt: TGTGCCAGCAGCTTAGAGGTTTCGGTTGAGCAGTACTTC
abundance: few; v_gene: TRBV9; j_gene: TRBJ2-1; d_gene: NA; CDR3aa: CASSDSGRPYNEQFF; CDR3nt: TGTGCCAGCAGCGATAGCGGCCGGCCATACAATGAGCAGTTCTTC
abundance: NA; v_gene: TRBV28; j_gene: TRBJ1-1; d_gene: NA; CDR3aa: CASSLPRPDTEAFF; CDR3nt: TGTGCCAGCAGTTTACCCCGACCCGACACTGAAGCTTTCTTT
abundance: NA; v_gene: TRBV11-2; j_gene: TRBJ1-5; d_gene: NA; CDR3aa: CASSPGGRRHSNQPQHF; CDR3nt: TGTGCCAGCAGCCCTGGGGGGCGGCGACATAGCAATCAGCCCCAGCATTTT
abundance: NA; v_gene: TRBV11-2; j_gene: TRBJ1-1; d_gene: NA; CDR3aa: CASSLGRQDGNTEAFF; CDR3nt: TGTGCCAGCAGCTTAGGGAGACAGGATGGGAACACTGAAGCTTTCTTT
abundance: NA; v_gene: TRBV6-5; j_gene: TRBJ1-1; d_gene: NA; CDR3aa: CASSLSSTTPTFF; CDR3nt: TGTGCCAGCAGTCTCTCATCTACAACGCCGACTTTCTTT
abundance: NA; v_gene: TRBV9; j_gene: TRBJ2-1; d_gene: TRBD2; CDR3aa: CASSVASGNRNEQFF; CDR3nt: TGTGCCAGCAGCGTAGCTAGCGGGAACCGCAATGAGCAGTTCTTC
abundance: NA; v_gene: TRBV7-6; j_gene: TRBJ2-6; d_gene: NA; CDR3aa: CASSLGSLFSGANVLTF; CDR3nt: TGTGCCAGCAGCTTAGGTTCTCTCTTTTCTGGGGCCAACGTCCTGACTTTC
abundance: NA; v_gene: TRBV15; j_gene: TRBJ1-5; d_gene: NA; CDR3aa: CATSRGPPNSNQPQHF; CDR3nt: TGTGCCACCAGCAGAGGTCCCCCTAATAGCAATCAGCCCCAGCATTTT
abundance: few; v_gene: TRBV6-1; j_gene: TRBJ1-2; d_gene: NA; CDR3aa: CASSEGSREDRTNYGYTF; CDR3nt: TGTGCCAGCAGTGAAGGAAGTAGGGAGGACAGAACTAACTATGGCTACACCTTC
abundance: NA; v_gene: TRBV2; j_gene: TRBJ1-3; d_gene: NA; CDR3aa: CASSGTGSGNTIYF; CDR3nt: TGTGCCAGCAGTGGAACGGGCTCTGGAAACACCATATATTTT
abundance: once; v_gene: TRBV4-2; j_gene: TRBJ2-2; d_gene: TRBD2; CDR3aa: CASSQGILTSGSRNTGELFF; CDR3nt: TGTGCCAGCAGCCAAGGTATCCTCACTAGCGGGAGTAGAAACACCGGGGAGCTGTTTTTT
abundance: NA; v_gene: TRBV5-1; j_gene: TRBJ1-1; d_gene: NA; CDR3aa: CASSLGHTNTEAFF; CDR3nt: TGCGCCAGCAGCTTGGGACACACGAACACTGAAGCTTTCTTT
abundance: NA; v_gene: TRBV30; j_gene: TRBJ2-4; d_gene: NA; CDR3aa: CACGRFEIQYF; CDR3nt: TGTGCCTGCGGACGGTTTGAGATTCAGTACTTC
abundance: NA; v_gene: TRBV19; j_gene: TRBJ2-7; d_gene: NA; CDR3aa: CASSIWDFGQLRTYEQYF; CDR3nt: TGTGCCAGTAGTATCTGGGACTTCGGACAACTACGAACCTACGAGCAGTACTTC
abundance: NA; v_gene: TRBV6-6; j_gene: TRBJ1-1; d_gene: NA; CDR3aa: CASSSRTANTEAFF; CDR3nt: TGTGCCAGCAGTTCGAGGACGGCGAACACTGAAGCTTTCTTT
abundance: NA; v_gene: TRBV2; j_gene: TRBJ1-1; d_gene: NA; CDR3aa: CASRRRENTEAFF; CDR3nt: TGTGCCAGCAGGCGCAGGGAAAACACTGAAGCTTTCTTT
abundance: NA; v_gene: TRBV7-9; j_gene: TRBJ2-3; d_gene: TRBD1; CDR3aa: CASTPGGFRTDTQYF; CDR3nt: TGTGCCAGCACCCCAGGGGGTTTCCGCACAGATACGCAGTATTTT
abundance: NA; v_gene: TRBV5-4; j_gene: TRBJ2-1; d_gene: NA; CDR3aa: CASSQGGQHNNEQFF; CDR3nt: TGTGCCAGCAGCCAGGGGGGGCAGCATAACAATGAGCAGTTCTTC
abundance: few; v_gene: TRBV6-5; j_gene: TRBJ1-1; d_gene: TRBD1; CDR3aa: CASHRGGGTEAFF; CDR3nt: TGTGCCAGCCACCGAGGGGGCGGGACTGAAGCTTTCTTT
abundance: NA; v_gene: TRBV2; j_gene: TRBJ2-2; d_gene: NA; CDR3aa: CASLELTGELFF; CDR3nt: TGTGCCAGCCTGGAACTCACCGGGGAGCTGTTTTTT
abundance: NA; v_gene: TRBV19; j_gene: TRBJ1-2; d_gene: TRBD1; CDR3aa: CASSSRDRGLHNYGYTF; CDR3nt: TGTGCCAGTAGTTCTCGGGACAGAGGTCTTCACAACTATGGCTACACCTTC
abundance: NA; v_gene: TRBV7-2; j_gene: TRBJ2-3; d_gene: NA; CDR3aa: CASSPTQDPYTQYF; CDR3nt: TGTGCCAGCAGCCCCACGCAGGACCCCTATACGCAGTATTTT
abundance: NA; v_gene: TRBV18; j_gene: TRBJ2-3; d_gene: NA; CDR3aa: CASSPAGQGDTQYF; CDR3nt: TGTGCCAGCTCACCGGCGGGGCAGGGAGATACGCAGTATTTT
abundance: NA; v_gene: TRBV6-1; j_gene: TRBJ1-2; d_gene: NA; CDR3aa: CASKEARTNNYGYTF; CDR3nt: TGTGCCAGCAAGGAGGCCAGGACGAATAACTATGGCTACACCTTC
abundance: NA; v_gene: TRBV27; j_gene: TRBJ2-2; d_gene: NA; CDR3aa: CASSSLIAVGAGELFF; CDR3nt: TGTGCCAGCAGTTCTCTAATAGCTGTAGGGGCCGGGGAGCTGTTTTTT
abundance: NA; v_gene: TRBV9; j_gene: TRBJ2-1; d_gene: NA; CDR3aa: CASSLEGPRWDEQFF; CDR3nt: TGTGCCAGCAGCCTAGAGGGGCCCCGATGGGATGAGCAGTTCTTC
abundance: NA; v_gene: TRBV4-1; j_gene: TRBJ1-1; d_gene: NA; CDR3aa: CASSQGVSTLNTEAFF; CDR3nt: TGCGCCAGCAGCCAAGGGGTCAGCACTTTAAACACTGAAGCTTTCTTT
abundance: NA; v_gene: TRBV4-1; j_gene: TRBJ2-3; d_gene: NA; CDR3aa: CASSQDLLGADTQYF; CDR3nt: TGCGCCAGCAGCCAAGATCTATTGGGGGCAGATACGCAGTATTTT
abundance: NA; v_gene: TRBV6-5; j_gene: TRBJ2-5; d_gene: NA; CDR3aa: CASSYGGQETQYF; CDR3nt: TGTGCCAGCAGTTACGGGGGGCAAGAGACCCAGTACTTC
abundance: NA; v_gene: TRBV30; j_gene: TRBJ2-7; d_gene: TRBD2; CDR3aa: CAWSRDYSPYEQYF; CDR3nt: TGTGCCTGGAGTAGGGACTATTCCCCCTACGAGCAGTACTTC
abundance: NA; v_gene: TRBV27; j_gene: TRBJ2-2; d_gene: TRBD2; CDR3aa: CASSPWPGTSGTNTGELFF; CDR3nt: TGTGCCAGCAGTCCTTGGCCGGGGACTAGCGGGACGAACACCGGGGAGCTGTTTTTT
abundance: NA; v_gene: TRBV7-6; j_gene: TRBJ2-3; d_gene: TRBD2; CDR3aa: CASGRTSSTDTQYF; CDR3nt: TGTGCCAGTGGGAGGACTAGCTCCACAGATACGCAGTATTTT
abundance: NA; v_gene: TRBV19; j_gene: TRBJ1-2; d_gene: NA; CDR3aa: CASSNGGFGYTF; CDR3nt: TGTGCCAGTAGTAACGGAGGGTTTGGCTACACCTTC
abundance: NA; v_gene: TRBV7-2; j_gene: TRBJ1-2; d_gene: NA; CDR3aa: CASRVGPNNYGYTF; CDR3nt: TGTGCCAGCAGAGTAGGCCCAAATAACTATGGCTACACCTTC
abundance: NA; v_gene: TRBV5-1; j_gene: TRBJ1-1; d_gene: NA; CDR3aa: CASSLDTGAAEAFF; CDR3nt: TGCGCCAGCAGCTTGGACACGGGGGCCGCTGAAGCTTTCTTT
abundance: NA; v_gene: TRBV6-6; j_gene: TRBJ2-7; d_gene: NA; CDR3aa: CASSYSGGGDEQYF; CDR3nt: TGTGCCAGCAGTTACTCGGGGGGCGGCGACGAGCAGTACTTC